This T cell receptor (beta chain) stems from a study of blood T cell repertoires in COVID-19. Study-level background: Specimens from acute and convalescent COVID-19 originated in the United States, Italy and Spain. PBMCs, B-cell-depleted T cells, or T cells were the source of the cDNA or gDNA that made up the material.

The CDR3 has 16 amino acids. Germline V CDR1 and CDR2: GTSNPN, SVGIG (reference sequence). V was clipped by 0 bases and J by 3 bases, with 16 bases between them. Original processing notes: Reference gene primers were amplified, and this amplification served to estimate nucleated cell counts. Produced via immunoSEQ multiplex PCR; TCRdb's table is partial and in-frame only. V, J and clone size were drawn from that table, and D and trimming were deduced from the DNA. The sample comprises 140,000 to 150,000 clones, 85% to 90% of which are singletons, and approximately 3% rests with the top ten. This receptor was obtained from a woman in her fifties or sixties with active COVID-19. The J gene is TRBJ2-3, the V gene TRBV30; possibly TRBD2 for D (5 bases). Sequencing was carried out using peripheral blood. CDR3 in DNA: TGTGCCTGGAGTGTTGGGAGCGCCTATTCGACAGATACGCAGTATTTT. It encodes CAWSVGSAYSTDTQYF.